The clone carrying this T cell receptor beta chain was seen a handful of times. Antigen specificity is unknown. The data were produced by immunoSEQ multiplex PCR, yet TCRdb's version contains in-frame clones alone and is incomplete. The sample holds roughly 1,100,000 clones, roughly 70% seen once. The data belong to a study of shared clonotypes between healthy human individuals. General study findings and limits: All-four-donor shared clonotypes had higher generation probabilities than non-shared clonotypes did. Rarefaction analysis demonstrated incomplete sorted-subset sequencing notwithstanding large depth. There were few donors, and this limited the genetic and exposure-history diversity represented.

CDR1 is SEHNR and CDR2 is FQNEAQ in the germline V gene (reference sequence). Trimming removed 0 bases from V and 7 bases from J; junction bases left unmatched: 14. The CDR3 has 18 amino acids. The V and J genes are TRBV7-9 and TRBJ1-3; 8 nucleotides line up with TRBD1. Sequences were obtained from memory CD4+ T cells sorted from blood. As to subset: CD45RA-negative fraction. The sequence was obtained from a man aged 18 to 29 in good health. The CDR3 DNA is TGTGCCAGCAGCTTAGCGCTAGGACAGGGTCCACGTTCGAACACCATATATTTT. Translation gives CASSLALGQGPRSNTIYF.